The source of this T cell receptor (beta chain) is a study of T cells in Graves' hyperthyroidism and ophthalmopathy. RNA transcripts yielded amplified TCR beta CDR3 regions. When the TCR CDR3 underwent first-round RT-PCR, the HTBI primer set was used. In TCRdb, the multiplex PCR reads were re-called with MiXCR into one record per CDR3 protein. The sample contains 490,000 or so distinct CDR3 sequences, about 15% of which appear only once. This clonotype was detected only once. V lost 2 bases, J lost 5 bases, and 9 bases stayed unmatched. This CDR3 spans 15 amino acids. The germline CDR1 and CDR2 sequences are MNHNS and SASEGT.

The gene calls are TRBV6-1 and TRBJ2-7; TRBD1 matches 7 bases. What was sequenced was blood. This sequence was found in a woman younger than 45 with Graves' ophthalmopathy. Here the CDR3 reads CASSEYLQGHDEQYF. CDR3 bases: TGTGCCAGCAGTGAATATTTACAGGGGCATGACGAGCAGTACTTC.